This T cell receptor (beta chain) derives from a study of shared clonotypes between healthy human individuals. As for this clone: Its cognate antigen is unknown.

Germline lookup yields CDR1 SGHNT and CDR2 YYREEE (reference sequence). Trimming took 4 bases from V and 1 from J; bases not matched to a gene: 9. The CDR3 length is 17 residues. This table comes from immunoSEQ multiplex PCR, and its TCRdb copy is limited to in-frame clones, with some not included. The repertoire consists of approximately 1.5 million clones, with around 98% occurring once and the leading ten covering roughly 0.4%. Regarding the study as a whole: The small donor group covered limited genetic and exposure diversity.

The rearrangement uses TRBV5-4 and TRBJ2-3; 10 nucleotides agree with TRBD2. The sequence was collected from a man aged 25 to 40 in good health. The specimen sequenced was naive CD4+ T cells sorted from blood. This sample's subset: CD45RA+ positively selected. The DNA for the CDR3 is TGTGCCAGCAGCCCATACAAAGGACTAGCGGGCACAGATACGCAGTATTTT. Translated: CASSPYKGLAGTDTQYF.